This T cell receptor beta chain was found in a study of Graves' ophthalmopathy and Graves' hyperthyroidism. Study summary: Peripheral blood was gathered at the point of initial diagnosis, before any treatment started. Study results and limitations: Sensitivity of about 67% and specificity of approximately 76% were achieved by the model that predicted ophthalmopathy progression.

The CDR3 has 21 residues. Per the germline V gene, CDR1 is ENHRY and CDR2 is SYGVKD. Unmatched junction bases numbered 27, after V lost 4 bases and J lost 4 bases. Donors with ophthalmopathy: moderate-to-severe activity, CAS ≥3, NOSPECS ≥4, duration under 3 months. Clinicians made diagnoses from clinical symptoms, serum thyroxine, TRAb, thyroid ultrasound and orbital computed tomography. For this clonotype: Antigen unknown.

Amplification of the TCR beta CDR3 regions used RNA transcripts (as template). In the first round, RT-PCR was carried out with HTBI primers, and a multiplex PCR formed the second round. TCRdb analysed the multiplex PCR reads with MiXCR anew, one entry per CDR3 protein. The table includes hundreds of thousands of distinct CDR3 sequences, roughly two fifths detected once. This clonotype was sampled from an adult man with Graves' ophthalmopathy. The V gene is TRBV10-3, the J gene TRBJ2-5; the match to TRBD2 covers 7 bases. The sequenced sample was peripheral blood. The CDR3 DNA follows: TGTGCCATCAGTGGCAACCGGAGGTCGACTAGCAGTTACTCGGGGGGAGAGACCCAGTACTTC. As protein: CAISGNRRSTSSYSGGETQYF.